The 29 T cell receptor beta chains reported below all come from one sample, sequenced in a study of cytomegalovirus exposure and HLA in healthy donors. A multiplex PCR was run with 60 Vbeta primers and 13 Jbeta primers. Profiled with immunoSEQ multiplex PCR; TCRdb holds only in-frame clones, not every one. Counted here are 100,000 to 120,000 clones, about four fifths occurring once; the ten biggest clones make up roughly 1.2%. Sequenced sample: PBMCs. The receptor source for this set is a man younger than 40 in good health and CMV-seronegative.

CDR3 protein: CASSLTADYEQYF. The CDR3 bases are TGTGCCAGCAGTTTGACAGCAGACTACGAGCAGTACTTC. This chain connects TRBV27 to TRBJ2-7, with D tentatively TRBD1 (5 bases). V gave up 3 bases and J gave up 3 bases, with 9 bases separating them. The germline V gene encodes CDR1 MNHEY and CDR2 SMNVEV (reference sequence). The CDR3 length is 13 residues.

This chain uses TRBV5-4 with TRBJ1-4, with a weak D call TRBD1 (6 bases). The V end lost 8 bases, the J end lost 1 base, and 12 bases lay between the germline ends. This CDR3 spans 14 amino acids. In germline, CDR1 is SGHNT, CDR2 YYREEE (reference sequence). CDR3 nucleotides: TGTGCCAGTAGTAGAGGGGGAACTAATGAAAAACTGTTTTTT. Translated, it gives CASSRGGTNEKLFF. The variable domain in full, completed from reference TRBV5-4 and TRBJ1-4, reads ETGVTQSPTHLIKTRGQQVTLRCSSQSGHNTVSWYQQALGQGPQFIFQYYREEENGRGNFPPRFSGLQFPNYSSELNVNALELDDSALYLCASSRGGTNEKLFFGSGTQLSVL.

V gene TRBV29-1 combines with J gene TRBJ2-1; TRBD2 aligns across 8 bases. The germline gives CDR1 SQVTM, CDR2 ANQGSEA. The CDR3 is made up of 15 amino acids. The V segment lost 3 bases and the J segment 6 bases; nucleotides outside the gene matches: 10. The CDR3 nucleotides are TGCAGCGTTGAGGCAAGACTAGCGCGTGGCAATGAGCAGTTCTTC. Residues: CSVEARLARGNEQFF.

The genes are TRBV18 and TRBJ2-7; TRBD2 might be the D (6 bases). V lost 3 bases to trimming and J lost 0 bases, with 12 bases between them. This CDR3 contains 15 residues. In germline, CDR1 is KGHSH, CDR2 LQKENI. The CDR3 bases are TGTGCCAGCTCACCCCCAACGGGGGTCTCCTACGAGCAGTACTTC. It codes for CASSPPTGVSYEQYF.

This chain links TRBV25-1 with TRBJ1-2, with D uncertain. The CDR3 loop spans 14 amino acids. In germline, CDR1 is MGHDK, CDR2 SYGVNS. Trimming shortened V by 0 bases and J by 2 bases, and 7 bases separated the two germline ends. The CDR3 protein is CASSEYYENYGYTF. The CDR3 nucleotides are TGTGCCAGCAGTGAATATTACGAGAACTATGGCTACACCTTC.

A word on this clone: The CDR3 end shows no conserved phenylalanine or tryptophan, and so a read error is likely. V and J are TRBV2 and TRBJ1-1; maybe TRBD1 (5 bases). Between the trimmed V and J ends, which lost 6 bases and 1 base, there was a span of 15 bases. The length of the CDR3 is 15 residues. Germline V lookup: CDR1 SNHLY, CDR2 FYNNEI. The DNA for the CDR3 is TGTGCCAGCAGGGCAGGGCTTTCTAGGAACACTGAAGCTTTCCTT. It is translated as CASRAGLSRNTEAFL.

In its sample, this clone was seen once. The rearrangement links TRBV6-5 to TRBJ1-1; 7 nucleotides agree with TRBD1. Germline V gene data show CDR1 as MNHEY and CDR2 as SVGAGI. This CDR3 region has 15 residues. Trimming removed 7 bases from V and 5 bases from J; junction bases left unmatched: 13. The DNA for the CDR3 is TGTGCCAGCACTCCGGCAGGGGGGTTAGGTACTGAAGCTTTCTTT. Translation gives CASTPAGGLGTEAFF.

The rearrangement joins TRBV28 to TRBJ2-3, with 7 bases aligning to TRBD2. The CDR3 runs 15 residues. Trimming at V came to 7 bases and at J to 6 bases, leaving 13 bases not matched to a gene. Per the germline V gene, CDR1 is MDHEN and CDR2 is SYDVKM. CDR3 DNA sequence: TGTGCCAGCACTCACCCCACGGGAGGTGTTGATACGCAGTATTTT. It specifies CASTHPTGGVDTQYF.

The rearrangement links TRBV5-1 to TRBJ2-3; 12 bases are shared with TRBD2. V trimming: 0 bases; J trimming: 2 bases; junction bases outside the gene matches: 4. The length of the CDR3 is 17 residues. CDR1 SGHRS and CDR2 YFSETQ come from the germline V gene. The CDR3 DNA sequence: TGCGCCAGCAGCTTGGGGCTAGCGGGAGGGACCACAGATACGCAGTATTTT. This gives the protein CASSLGLAGGTTDTQYF.

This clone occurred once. Written as DNA, the CDR3 is TGTGCCAGCAGCCCAAACTCCTACGAGCAGTACTTC. Amino acid sequence: CASSPNSYEQYF. This chain connects TRBV7-2 to TRBJ2-7, with D unclear. With 5 bases removed from V and 0 bases from J, the gap between germline ends came to 5 bases. The CDR3 is 12 amino acids. In germline, CDR1 is SGHTA, CDR2 FQGNSA.

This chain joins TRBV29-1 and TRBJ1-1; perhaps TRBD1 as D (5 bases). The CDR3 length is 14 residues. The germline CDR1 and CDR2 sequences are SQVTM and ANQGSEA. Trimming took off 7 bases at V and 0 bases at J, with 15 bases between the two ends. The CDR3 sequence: CSARAGGVNTEAFF. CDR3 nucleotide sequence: TGCAGCGCCCGCGCTGGGGGGGTGAACACTGAAGCTTTCTTT.

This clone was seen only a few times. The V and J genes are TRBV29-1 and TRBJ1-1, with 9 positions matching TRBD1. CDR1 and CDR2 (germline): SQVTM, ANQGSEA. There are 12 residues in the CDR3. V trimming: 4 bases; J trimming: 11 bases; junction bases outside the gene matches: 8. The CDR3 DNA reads TGCAGCGTTGGCCCCGACAGGGGGTCGGCTTTCTTT. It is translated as CSVGPDRGSAFF.

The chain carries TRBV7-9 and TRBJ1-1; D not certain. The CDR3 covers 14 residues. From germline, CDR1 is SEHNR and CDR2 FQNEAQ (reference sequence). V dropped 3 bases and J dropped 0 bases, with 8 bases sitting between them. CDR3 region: CASSFLQLNTEAFF. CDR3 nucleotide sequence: TGTGCCAGCAGCTTCTTACAGCTGAACACTGAAGCTTTCTTT.

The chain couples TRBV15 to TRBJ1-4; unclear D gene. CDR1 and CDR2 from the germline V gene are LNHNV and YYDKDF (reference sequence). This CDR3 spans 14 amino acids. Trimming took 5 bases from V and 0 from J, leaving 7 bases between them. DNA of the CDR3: TGTGCCACCAGCGGCACAGCAACTAATGAAAAACTGTTTTTT. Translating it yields CATSGTATNEKLFF.

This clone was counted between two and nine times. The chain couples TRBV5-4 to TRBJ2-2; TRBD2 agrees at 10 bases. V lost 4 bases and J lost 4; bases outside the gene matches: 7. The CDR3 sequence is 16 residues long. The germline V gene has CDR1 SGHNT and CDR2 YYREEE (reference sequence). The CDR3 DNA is TGTGCCAGCAGCCCTACAGCGGGAGGGGCCACCGGGGAGCTGTTTTTT. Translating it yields CASSPTAGGATGELFF.

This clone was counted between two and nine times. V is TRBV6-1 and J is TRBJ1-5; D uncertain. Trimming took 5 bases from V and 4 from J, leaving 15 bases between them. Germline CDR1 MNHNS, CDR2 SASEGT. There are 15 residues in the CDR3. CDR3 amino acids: CASSREGERNQPQHF. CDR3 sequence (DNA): TGTGCCAGCAGTCGTGAAGGAGAGAGAAATCAGCCCCAGCATTTT.

The CDR3 region has the DNA TGTGCCACCACGCCGGGATTAGCGGGGGGGGCCCAGTACTTC. It specifies CATTPGLAGGAQYF. The J gene is TRBJ2-5, the V gene TRBV2; 11 positions match TRBD2. The CDR3 has 14 amino acids. In germline, CDR1 is SNHLY, CDR2 FYNNEI. With 10 bases clipped from V and 9 bases from J, the junction kept 13 bases outside the gene matches. Together with reference TRBV2 and TRBJ2-5, the CDR3 gives the full variable domain: EPEVTQTPSHQVTQMGQEVILRCVPISNHLYFYWYRQILGQKVEFLVSFYNNEISEKSEIFDDQFSVERPDGSNFTLKIRSTKLEDSAMYFCATTPGLAGGAQYFGPGTRLLVL.

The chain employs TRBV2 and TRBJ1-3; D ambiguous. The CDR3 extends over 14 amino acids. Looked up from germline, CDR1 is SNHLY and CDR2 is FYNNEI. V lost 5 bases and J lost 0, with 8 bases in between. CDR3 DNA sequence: TGTGCCAGCAGTACTGCTATCTCTGGAAACACCATATATTTT. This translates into CASSTAISGNTIYF.

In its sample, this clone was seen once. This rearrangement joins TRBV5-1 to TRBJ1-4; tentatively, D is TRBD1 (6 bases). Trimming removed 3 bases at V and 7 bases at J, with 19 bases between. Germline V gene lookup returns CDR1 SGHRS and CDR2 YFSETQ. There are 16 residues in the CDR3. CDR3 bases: TGCGCCAGCAGCTCCTTTTCGACAGGAACAGGTGAAAAACTGTTTTTT. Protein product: CASSSFSTGTGEKLFF. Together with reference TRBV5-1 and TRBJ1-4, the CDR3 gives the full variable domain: KAGVTQTPRYLIKTRGQQVTLSCSPISGHRSVSWYQQTPGQGLQFLFEYFSETQRNKGNFPGRFSGRQFSNSRSEMNVSTLELGDSALYLCASSSFSTGTGEKLFFGSGTQLSVL.

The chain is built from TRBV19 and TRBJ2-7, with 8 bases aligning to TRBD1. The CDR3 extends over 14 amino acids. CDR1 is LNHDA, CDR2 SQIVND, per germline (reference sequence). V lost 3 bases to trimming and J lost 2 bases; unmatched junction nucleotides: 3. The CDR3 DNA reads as TGTGCCAGTAGTATGGACAGGGACACCTACGAGCAGTACTTC. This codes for CASSMDRDTYEQYF. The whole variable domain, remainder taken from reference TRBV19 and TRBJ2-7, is DGGITQSPKYLFRKEGQNVTLSCEQNLNHDAMYWYRQDPGQGLRLIYYSQIVNDFQKGDIAEGYSVSREKKESFPLTVTSAQKNPTAFYLCASSMDRDTYEQYFGPGTRLTVT.

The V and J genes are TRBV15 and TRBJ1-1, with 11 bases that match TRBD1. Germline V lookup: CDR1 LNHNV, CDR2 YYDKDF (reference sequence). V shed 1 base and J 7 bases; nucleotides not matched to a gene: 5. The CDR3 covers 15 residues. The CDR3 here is CATSRVGTGGLEAFF. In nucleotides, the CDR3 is TGTGCCACCAGCAGAGTGGGGACAGGGGGTCTTGAAGCTTTCTTT.

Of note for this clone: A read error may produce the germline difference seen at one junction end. The CDR3 nucleotides read TGTTCCAGCAGCTTAGTAATCCCCTCCCCCTACTCACCCCTCCACTTT. As protein: CSSSLVIPSPYSPLHF. This chain links TRBV7-9 with TRBJ1-6, with D uncertain. CDR1 and CDR2 from the germline V gene are SEHNR and FQNEAQ (reference sequence). The CDR3 has 16 residues.

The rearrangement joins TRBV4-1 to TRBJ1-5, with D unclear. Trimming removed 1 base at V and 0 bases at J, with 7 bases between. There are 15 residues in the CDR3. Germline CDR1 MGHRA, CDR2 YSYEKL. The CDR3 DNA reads TGCGCCAGCAGCCAAGCTGCGGATAGCAATCAGCCCCAGCATTTT. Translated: CASSQAADSNQPQHF.

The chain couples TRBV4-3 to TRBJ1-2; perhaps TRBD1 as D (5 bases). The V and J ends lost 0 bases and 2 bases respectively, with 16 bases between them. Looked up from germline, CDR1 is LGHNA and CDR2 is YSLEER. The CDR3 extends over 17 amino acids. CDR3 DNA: TGCGCCAGCAGCCAAGAACCAGGGAGGGCCCCCAACTATGGCTACACCTTC. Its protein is CASSQEPGRAPNYGYTF.

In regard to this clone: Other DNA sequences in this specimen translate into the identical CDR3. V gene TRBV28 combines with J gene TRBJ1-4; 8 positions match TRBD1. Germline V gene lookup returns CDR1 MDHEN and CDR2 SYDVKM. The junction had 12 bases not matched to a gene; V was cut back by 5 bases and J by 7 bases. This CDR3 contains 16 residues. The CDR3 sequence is CASSTRRQGKREKLFF. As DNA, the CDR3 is TGTGCCAGCAGTACTCGACGACAGGGGAAGCGTGAAAAACTGTTTTTT.

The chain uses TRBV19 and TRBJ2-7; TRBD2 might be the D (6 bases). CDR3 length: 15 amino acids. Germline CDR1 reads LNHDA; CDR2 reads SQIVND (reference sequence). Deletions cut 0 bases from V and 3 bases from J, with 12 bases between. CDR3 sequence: CASSIDHAGSYEQYF. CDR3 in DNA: TGTGCCAGTAGTATAGATCACGCCGGGAGCTACGAGCAGTACTTC.

CDR3 region: CASSIWPSGNEQFF. The CDR3 DNA is TGTGCCAGTAGTATTTGGCCTAGCGGCAATGAGCAGTTCTTC. The chain uses TRBV19 and TRBJ2-1; 7 nucleotides align to TRBD2. The CDR3 consists of 14 residues. The ends lost 3 bases at V and 6 bases at J; junction bases unmatched: 5. Germline-derived CDR1 and CDR2 are LNHDA and SQIVND (reference sequence).

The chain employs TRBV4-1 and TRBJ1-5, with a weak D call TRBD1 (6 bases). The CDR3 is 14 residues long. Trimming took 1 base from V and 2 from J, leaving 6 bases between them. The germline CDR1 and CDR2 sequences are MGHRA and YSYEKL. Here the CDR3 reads CASSQGQGNQPQHF. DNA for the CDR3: TGCGCCAGCAGCCAAGGACAGGGCAATCAGCCCCAGCATTTT.

The CDR3 region has the DNA TGTGCCAGCAGCCCTTATACAGGGGCGGCTCAGCCCCAGCATTTT. This codes for CASSPYTGAAQPQHF. This sequence joins TRBV27 and TRBJ1-5; 7 bases map to TRBD1. The CDR3 consists of 15 residues. The ends lost 6 bases at V and 6 bases at J; junction bases unmatched: 11. CDR1 and CDR2 (germline): MNHEY, SMNVEV (reference sequence).